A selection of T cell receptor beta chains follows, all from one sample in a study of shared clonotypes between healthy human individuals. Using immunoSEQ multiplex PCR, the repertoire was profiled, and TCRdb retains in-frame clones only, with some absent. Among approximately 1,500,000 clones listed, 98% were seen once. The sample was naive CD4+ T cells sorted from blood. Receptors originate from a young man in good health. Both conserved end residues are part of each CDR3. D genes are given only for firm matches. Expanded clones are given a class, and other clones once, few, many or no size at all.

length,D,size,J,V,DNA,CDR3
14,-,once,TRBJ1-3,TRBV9,TGTGCCAGCAGCGCCTCAGGGTCCCGAAACACCATATATTTT,CASSASGSRNTIYF
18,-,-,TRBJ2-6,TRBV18,TGTGCCAGCTCACCACGTGGGGGACGGACCTCTGGGGCCAACGTCCTGACTTTC,CASSPRGGRTSGANVLTF
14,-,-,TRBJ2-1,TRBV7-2,TGTGCCAGCAGTGGCGGGTCCTCCTACAATGAGCAGTTCTTC,CASSGGSSYNEQFF
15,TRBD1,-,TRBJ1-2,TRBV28,TGTGCCAGCAGTATAGACAGGGCCTCTAACTATGGCTACACCTTC,CASSIDRASNYGYTF
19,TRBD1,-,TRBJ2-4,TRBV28,TGTGCCAGCACCTTTAACCCCCGGGACAGAAGACTAGCCAAAAACATTCAGTACTTC,CASTFNPRDRRLAKNIQYF
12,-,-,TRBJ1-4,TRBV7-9,TGTGCCAGCCAAAAGGGGAACGAAAAACTGTTTTTT,CASQKGNEKLFF
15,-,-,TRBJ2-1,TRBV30,TGTGCCTGGAGTGTACTTGGGTCGGGAGTGTATGAGCAGTTCTTC,CAWSVLGSGVYEQFF
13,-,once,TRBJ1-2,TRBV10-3,TGTGCCATCAGGGGGCCCGTGGACTATGGCTACACCTTC,CAIRGPVDYGYTF
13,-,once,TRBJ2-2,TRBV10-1,TGCGCCAGCAGTGACAGATACACCGGGGAGCTGTTTTTT,CASSDRYTGELFF
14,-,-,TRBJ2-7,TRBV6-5,TGTGCCAGCGCGACGGGAGAAGGGTGGAGAGAGCAGTACTTC,CASATGEGWREQYF
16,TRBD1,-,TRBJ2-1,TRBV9,TGTGCCAGCAGCTTTGGGACAGGGAAGGCCTACAATGAGCAGTTCTTC,CASSFGTGKAYNEQFF
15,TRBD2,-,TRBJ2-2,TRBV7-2,TGTGCCAACCATCATAGCGGGCAAAACACCGGGGAGCTGTTTTTT,CANHHSGQNTGELFF
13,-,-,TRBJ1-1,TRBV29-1,TGCAGCGTTGGATTTCGGCCGAACACTGAAGCTTTCTTT,CSVGFRPNTEAFF
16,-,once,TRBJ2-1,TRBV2,TGTGCCAGTCAGGCAGGGGGGCGGAGCTCCTACAATGAGCAGTTCTTC,CASQAGGRSSYNEQFF
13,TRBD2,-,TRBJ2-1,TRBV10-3,TGTGCCATCGCTGAACTAGCGACCAATGAGCAGTTCTTC,CAIAELATNEQFF
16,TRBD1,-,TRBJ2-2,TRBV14,TGTGCCAGCAGCCAACGGGACAGGGGGCTCGTCGGGGAGCTGTTTTTT,CASSQRDRGLVGELFF
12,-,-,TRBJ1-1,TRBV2,TGTGCCAGCAGTCGCCACCAGGGGGAAGCTTTCTTT,CASSRHQGEAFF
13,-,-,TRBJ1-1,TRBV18,TGTGCCAGCTCACAGGGCCCCGGGACTGAAGCTTTCTTT,CASSQGPGTEAFF
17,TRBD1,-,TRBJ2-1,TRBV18,TGTGCCAGCTCACCTCTTCCGGACAGGGAATTATACAATGAGCAGTTCTTC,CASSPLPDRELYNEQFF
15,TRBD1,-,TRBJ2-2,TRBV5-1,TGCGCCACCTACCCGGGACAGGCGAACACCGGGGAGCTGTTTTTT,CATYPGQANTGELFF
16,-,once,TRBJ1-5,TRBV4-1,TGCGCCAGCAGCCAAGTGGGGGCAGGGTGGGTTCAGCCCCAGCATTTT,CASSQVGAGWVQPQHF
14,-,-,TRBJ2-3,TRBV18,TGTGCCAGCTCACAACCCACTAGCACAGATACGCAGTATTTT,CASSQPTSTDTQYF
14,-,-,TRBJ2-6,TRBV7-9,TGTGCCAGCAGTGACAACTCTGGGGCCAACGTCCTGACTTTC,CASSDNSGANVLTF
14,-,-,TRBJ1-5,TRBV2,TGTGCCAGCAGTGAAAGGGTGGGGGGTCAGCCCCAGCATTTT,CASSERVGGQPQHF
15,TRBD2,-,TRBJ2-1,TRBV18,TGTGCCAGCTCTCTAAGCGGGAGCTCCTACAATGAGCAGTTCTTC,CASSLSGSSYNEQFF
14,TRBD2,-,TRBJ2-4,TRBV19,TGTGCCAGCCGTAGCGGGAGGGCCCACAACATTCAGTACTTC,CASRSGRAHNIQYF
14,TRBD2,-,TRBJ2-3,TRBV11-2,TGTGCCAGCAGCGCGGGAGGTCGCACAGATACGCAGTATTTT,CASSAGGRTDTQYF
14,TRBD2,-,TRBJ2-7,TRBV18,TGTGCCAGCTCACCATTAGCGGGAGTCCACGAGCAGTACTTC,CASSPLAGVHEQYF
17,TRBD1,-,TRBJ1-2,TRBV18,TGTGCCAGCTCACTCCGGACAGGGAATTACCTTAACTATGGCTACACCTTC,CASSLRTGNYLNYGYTF
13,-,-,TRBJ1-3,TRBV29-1,TGCAGCGTTCGGTATAACTCTGGAAACACCATATATTTT,CSVRYNSGNTIYF
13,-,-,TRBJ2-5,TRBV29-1,TGCAGCGTTGAAAATCGGGTTGGCGGGACCCAGTACTTC,CSVENRVGGTQYF
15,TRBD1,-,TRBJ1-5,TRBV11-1,TGTGCCAGCAGCCCCGGGACAGGGTGGGATCAGCCCCAGCATTTT,CASSPGTGWDQPQHF
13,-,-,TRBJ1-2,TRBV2,TGTGCCAGCAGTGAAGGGGATGACTATGGCTACACCTTC,CASSEGDDYGYTF
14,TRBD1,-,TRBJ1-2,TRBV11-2,TGTGCCAGAAGACCGGGACAGGGGGAGAATGGCTACACCTTC,CARRPGQGENGYTF
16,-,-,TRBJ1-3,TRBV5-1,TGCGCCAGCAGCTTGGATAGGGGGGACTCTGGAAACACCATATATTTT,CASSLDRGDSGNTIYF
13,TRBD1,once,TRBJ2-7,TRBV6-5,TGTGCCAGCAGTTTCGTGACAGGGGGCGAGCAGTACTTC,CASSFVTGGEQYF
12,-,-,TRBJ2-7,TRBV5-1,TGCGCCAGCAGCTTAGTAGCCTACGAGCAGTACTTC,CASSLVAYEQYF
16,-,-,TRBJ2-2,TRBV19,TGTGCCAGTAGTATAGTAGTCCCGACGAACACCGGGGAGCTGTTTTTT,CASSIVVPTNTGELFF
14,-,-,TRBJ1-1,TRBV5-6,TGTGCCAGCAGGAACGGACGGGATTACACTGAAGCTTTCTTT,CASRNGRDYTEAFF
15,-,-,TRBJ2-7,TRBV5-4,TGTGCCAGCAGCCGGAGGACAACAGCAGTTGACGAGCAGTACTTC,CASSRRTTAVDEQYF
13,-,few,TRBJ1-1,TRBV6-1,TGTGCCAGCAGTGTGAGTATCAACACTGAAGCTTTCTTT,CASSVSINTEAFF
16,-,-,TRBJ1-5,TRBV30,TGTGCCTGGAGTGCGATCGGACATCGAGGCAATCAGCCCCAGCATTTT,CAWSAIGHRGNQPQHF